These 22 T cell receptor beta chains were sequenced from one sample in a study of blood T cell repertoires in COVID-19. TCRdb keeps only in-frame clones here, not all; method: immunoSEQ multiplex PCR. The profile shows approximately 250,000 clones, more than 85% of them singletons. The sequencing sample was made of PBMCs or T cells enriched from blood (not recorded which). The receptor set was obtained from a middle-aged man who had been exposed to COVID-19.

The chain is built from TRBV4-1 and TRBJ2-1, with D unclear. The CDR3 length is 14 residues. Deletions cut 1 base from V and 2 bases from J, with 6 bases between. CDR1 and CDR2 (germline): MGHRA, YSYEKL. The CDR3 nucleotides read TGCGCCAGCAGCCAAGTAGCTACCTACAATGAGCAGTTCTTC. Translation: CASSQVATYNEQFF.

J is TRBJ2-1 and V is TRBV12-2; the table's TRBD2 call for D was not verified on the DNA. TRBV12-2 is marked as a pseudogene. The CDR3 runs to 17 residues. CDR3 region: CASRPTSGDLHDNEQFF. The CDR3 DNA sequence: TGTGCAAGTCGCCCCACTAGCGGGGACCTTCACGACAATGAGCAGTTCTTC.

CDR3 sequence reads: CASSPRSGTSGRISYEQYF. CDR3 bases: TGTGCCAGCAGCCCCCGATCCGGGACTAGCGGGAGGATTTCCTACGAGCAGTACTTC. The chain is built from TRBV9 and TRBJ2-7, with 15 bases fitting TRBD2. The J segment lost 1 base and the V segment lost 4 bases, leaving 12 bases of the junction unmatched. CDR3 length: 19 amino acids. Germline V gives CDR1 SGDLS, CDR2 YYNGEE.

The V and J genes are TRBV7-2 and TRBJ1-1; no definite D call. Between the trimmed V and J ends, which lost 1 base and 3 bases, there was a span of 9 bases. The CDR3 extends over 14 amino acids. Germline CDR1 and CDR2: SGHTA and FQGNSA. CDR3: CASSLGNRYTEAFF. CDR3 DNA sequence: TGTGCCAGCAGCTTAGGAAATCGGTACACTGAAGCTTTCTTT.

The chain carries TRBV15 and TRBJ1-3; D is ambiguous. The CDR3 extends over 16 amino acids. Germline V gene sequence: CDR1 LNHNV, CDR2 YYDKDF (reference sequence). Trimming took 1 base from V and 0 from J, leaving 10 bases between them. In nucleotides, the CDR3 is TGTGCCACCAGCAGAGGCCCAGGTTTCTCTGGAAACACCATATATTTT. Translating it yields CATSRGPGFSGNTIYF.

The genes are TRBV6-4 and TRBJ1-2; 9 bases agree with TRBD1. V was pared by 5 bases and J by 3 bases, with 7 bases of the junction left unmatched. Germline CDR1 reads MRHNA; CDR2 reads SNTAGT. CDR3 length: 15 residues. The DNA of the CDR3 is TGTGCCAGCAGTCCGACAGGGGGTCGTTACTATGGCTACACCTTC. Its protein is CASSPTGGRYYGYTF.

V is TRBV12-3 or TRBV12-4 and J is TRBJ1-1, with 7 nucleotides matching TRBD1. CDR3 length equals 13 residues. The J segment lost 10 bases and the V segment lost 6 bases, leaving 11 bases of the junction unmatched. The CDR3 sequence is CASSPRQGGGAFF. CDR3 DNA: TGTGCCAGCAGCCCCAGACAGGGTGGCGGAGCTTTCTTT.

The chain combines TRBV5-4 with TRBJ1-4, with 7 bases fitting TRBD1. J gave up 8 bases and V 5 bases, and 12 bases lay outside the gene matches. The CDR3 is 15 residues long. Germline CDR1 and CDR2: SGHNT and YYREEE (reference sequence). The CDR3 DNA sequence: TGTGCCAGCAGTCGTGGACAGGCGGGAGGGGAAAAACTGTTTTTT. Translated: CASSRGQAGGEKLFF.

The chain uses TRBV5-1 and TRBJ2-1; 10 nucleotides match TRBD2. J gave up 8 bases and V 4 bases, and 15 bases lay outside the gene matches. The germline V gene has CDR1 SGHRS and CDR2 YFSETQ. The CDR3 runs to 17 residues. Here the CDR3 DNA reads TGCGCCAGCAGCCTAAGGCCGGGGACTAGCGAGGGGCATGAGCAGTTCTTC. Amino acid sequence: CASSLRPGTSEGHEQFF.

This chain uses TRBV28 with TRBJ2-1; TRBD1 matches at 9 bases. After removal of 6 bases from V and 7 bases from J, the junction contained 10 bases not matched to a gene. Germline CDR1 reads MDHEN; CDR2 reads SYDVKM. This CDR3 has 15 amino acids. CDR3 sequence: CASSRDRGYLNEQFF. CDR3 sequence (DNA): TGTGCCAGCAGCCGCGACAGGGGGTATCTTAATGAGCAGTTCTTC.

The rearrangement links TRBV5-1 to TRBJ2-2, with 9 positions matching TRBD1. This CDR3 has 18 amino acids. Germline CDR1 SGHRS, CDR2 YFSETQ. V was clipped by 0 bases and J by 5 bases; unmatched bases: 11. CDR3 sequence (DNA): TGCGCCAGCAGCTTGGGTTATCTAGGACAGGGGTCGACCGGGGAGCTGTTTTTT. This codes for CASSLGYLGQGSTGELFF.

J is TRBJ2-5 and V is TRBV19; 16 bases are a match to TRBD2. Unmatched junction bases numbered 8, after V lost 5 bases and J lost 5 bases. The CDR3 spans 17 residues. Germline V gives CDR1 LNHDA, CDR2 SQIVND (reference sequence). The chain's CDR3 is CASSPGLAGGSFETQYF. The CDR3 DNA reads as TGTGCCAGTAGTCCGGGACTAGCGGGAGGGTCGTTCGAGACCCAGTACTTC.

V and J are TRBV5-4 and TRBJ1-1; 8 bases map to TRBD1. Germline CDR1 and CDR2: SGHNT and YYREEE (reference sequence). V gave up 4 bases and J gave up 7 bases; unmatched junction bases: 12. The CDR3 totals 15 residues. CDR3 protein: CASSPPTGAFNEAFF. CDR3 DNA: TGTGCCAGCAGCCCCCCGACAGGGGCTTTTAATGAAGCTTTCTTT.

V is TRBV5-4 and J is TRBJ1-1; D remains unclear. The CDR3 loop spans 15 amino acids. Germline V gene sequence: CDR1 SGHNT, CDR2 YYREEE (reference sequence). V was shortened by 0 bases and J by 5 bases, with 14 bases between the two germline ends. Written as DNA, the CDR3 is TGTGCCAGCAGCTTGGTGGGCTCCGGCAGGACTGAAGCTTTCTTT. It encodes CASSLVGSGRTEAFF.

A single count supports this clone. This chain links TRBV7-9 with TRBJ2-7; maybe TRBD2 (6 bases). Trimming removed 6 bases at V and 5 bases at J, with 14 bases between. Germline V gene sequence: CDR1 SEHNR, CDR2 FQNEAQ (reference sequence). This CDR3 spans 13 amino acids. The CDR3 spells CASRPMSGDEQYF. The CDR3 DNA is TGTGCCAGCAGGCCTATGTCGGGGGACGAGCAGTACTTC.

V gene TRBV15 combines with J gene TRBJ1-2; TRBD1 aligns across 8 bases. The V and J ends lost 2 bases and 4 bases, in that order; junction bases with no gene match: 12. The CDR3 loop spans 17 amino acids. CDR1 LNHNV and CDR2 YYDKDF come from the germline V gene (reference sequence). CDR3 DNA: TGTGCCACCAGCAGAAATAGGACAGGGATCTACTTCTATGGCTACACCTTC. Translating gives CATSRNRTGIYFYGYTF. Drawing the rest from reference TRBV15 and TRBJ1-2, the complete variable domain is DAMVIQNPRYQVTQFGKPVTLSCSQTLNHNVMYWYQQKSSQAPKLLFHYYDKDFNNEADTPDNFQSRRPNTSFCFLDIRSPGLGDTAMYLCATSRNRTGIYFYGYTFGSGTRLTVV.

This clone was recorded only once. The CDR3 sequence is CASSAHRFLAGGGNEQFF. The CDR3 DNA follows: TGTGCCAGCAGCGCGCATCGGTTTCTAGCGGGAGGAGGCAATGAGCAGTTCTTC. The gene calls are TRBV9 and TRBJ2-1; 11 bases match TRBD2. The germline V gene has CDR1 SGDLS and CDR2 YYNGEE. The CDR3 totals 18 residues. V shed 3 bases and J 6 bases; nucleotides not matched to a gene: 14.

The CDR3 spells CASSPYDRGDAGNTIYF. Here the CDR3 DNA reads TGTGCCAGCAGCCCTTACGACAGGGGGGACGCTGGAAACACCATATATTTT. The J gene is TRBJ1-3, the V gene TRBV11-2; TRBD1 aligns across 9 bases. The CDR3 consists of 17 residues. CDR1 SGHAT and CDR2 FQNNGV come from the germline V gene. V lost 5 bases to trimming and J lost 2 bases; unmatched junction nucleotides: 10.

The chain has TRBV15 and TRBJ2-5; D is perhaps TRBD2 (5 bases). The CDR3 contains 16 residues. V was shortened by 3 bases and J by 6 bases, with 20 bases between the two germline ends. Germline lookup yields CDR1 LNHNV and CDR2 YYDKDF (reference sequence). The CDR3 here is CATSSEDWHTQKTQYF. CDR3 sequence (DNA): TGTGCCACCAGCAGCGAGGACTGGCACACACAAAAGACCCAGTACTTC.

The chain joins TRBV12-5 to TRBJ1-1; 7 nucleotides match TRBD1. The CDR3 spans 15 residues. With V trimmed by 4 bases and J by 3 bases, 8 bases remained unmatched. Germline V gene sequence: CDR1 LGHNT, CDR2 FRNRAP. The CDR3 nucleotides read TGTGCTAGTGGTTGGATGACAGGGAAAGACACTGAAGCTTTCTTT. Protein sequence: CASGWMTGKDTEAFF.

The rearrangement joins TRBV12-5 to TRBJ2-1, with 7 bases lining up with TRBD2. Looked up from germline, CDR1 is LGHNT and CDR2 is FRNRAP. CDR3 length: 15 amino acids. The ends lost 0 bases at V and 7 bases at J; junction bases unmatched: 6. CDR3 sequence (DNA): TGTGCTAGTGGTTTGGTACCAGGGAGGGAAAATGAGCAGTTCTTC. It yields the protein CASGLVPGRENEQFF.

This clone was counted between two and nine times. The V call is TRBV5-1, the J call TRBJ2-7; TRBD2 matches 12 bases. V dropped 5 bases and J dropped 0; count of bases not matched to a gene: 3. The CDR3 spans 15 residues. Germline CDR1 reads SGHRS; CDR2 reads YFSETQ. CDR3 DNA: TGCGCCAGCAGGGTGACTAGCGGGAGCTCCTACGAGCAGTACTTC. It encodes CASRVTSGSSYEQYF.